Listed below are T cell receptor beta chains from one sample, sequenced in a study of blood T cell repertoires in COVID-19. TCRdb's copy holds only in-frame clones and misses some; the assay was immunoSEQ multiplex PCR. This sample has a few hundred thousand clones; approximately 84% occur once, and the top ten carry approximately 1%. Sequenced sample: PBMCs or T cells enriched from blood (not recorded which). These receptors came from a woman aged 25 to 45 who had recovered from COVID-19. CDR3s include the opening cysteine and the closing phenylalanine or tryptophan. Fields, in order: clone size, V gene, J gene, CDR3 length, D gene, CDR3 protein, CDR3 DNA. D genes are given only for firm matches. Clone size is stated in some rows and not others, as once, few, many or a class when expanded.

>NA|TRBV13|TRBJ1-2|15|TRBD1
CASTHRPQGAGGYTF
TGTGCCAGCACCCATAGACCTCAGGGGGCGGGTGGCTACACCTTC
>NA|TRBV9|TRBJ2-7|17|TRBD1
CASSVGPGTALGYEQYF
TGTGCCAGCAGCGTAGGACCCGGGACAGCATTAGGGTACGAGCAGTACTTC
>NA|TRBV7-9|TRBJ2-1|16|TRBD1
CASSLAVGTGTGEQFF
TGTGCCAGCAGCTTAGCCGTAGGGACAGGGACGGGTGAGCAGTTCTTC
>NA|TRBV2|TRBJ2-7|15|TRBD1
CATTGPGTGSYEQYF
TGTGCCACCACAGGCCCCGGGACAGGGAGCTACGAGCAGTACTTC
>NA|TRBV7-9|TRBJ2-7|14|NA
CASSPLAQGYEQYF
TGTGCCAGCAGCCCGCTTGCCCAGGGCTACGAGCAGTACTTC
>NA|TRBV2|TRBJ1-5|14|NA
CASRGTNSNQPQHF
TGTGCCAGCAGGGGGACAAATAGCAATCAGCCCCAGCATTTT
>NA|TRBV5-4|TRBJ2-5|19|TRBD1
CASSLRTARGGGLEETQYF
TGTGCCAGCAGCTTGAGAACGGCGAGAGGGGGCGGTCTAGAAGAGACCCAGTACTTC
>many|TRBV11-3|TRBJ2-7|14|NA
CARGEVRWNVEQYF
TGTGCCAGGGGGGAGGTGCGGTGGAATGTCGAGCAGTACTTC
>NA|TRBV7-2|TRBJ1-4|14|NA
CASSLSTLGEKLFF
TGTGCCAGCAGCCTCAGCACCCTCGGGGAAAAACTGTTTTTT
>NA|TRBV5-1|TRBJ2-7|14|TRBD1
CASSLLQGAYEQYF
TGCGCCAGCAGCTTGCTTCAGGGGGCCTACGAGCAGTACTTC
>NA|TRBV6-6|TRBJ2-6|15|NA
CASSRPGDGANVLTF
TGTGCCAGCAGCCGCCCAGGGGATGGGGCCAACGTCCTGACTTTC
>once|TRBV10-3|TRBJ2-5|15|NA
CAISGAQTLQETQYF
TGTGCCATCAGTGGGGCACAGACCCTCCAAGAGACCCAGTACTTC
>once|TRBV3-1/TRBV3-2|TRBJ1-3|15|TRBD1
CASSLTGDPGNTIYF
TGTGCCAGCAGTTTGACAGGGGACCCTGGAAACACCATATATTTT
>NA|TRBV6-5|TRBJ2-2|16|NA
CASSYSGGGAIGELFF
TGTGCCAGCAGTTACTCGGGAGGGGGGGCCATCGGGGAGCTGTTTTTT
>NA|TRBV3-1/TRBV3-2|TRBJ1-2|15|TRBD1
CASSRAGQGTYGYTF
TGTGCCAGCAGCCGAGCGGGACAGGGGACCTATGGCTACACCTTC
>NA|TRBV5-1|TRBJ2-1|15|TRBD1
CASSRTGGAYNEQFF
TGCGCCAGCAGCCGGACAGGGGGCGCCTACAATGAGCAGTTCTTC
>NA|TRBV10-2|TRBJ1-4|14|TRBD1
CASSDDRANEKLFF
TGCGCCAGCAGTGACGACAGGGCTAATGAAAAACTGTTTTTT
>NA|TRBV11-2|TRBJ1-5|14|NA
CASSLDGRNQPQHF
TGTGCCAGCAGCTTAGACGGGAGAAATCAGCCCCAGCATTTT
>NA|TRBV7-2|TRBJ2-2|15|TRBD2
CASSVGTTGTGELFF
TGTGCCAGCAGCGTAGGGACTACGGGAACGGGGGAGCTGTTTTTT
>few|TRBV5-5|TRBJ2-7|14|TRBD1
CASSPGQGRTEQYF
TGTGCCAGCAGCCCGGGACAGGGAAGGACGGAGCAGTACTTC
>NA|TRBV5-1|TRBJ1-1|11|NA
CASRQGTEAFF
TGCGCCAGCAGACAGGGAACTGAAGCTTTCTTT
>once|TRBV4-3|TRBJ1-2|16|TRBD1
CASSPRTTSQGGGYTF
TGCGCCAGCAGCCCCCGAACTACCTCACAGGGGGGTGGCTACACCTTC
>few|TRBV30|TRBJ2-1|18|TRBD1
CACSDRGLFLSSYNEQFF
TGTGCCTGTTCAGACAGGGGGCTCTTTCTGAGCTCCTACAATGAGCAGTTCTTC
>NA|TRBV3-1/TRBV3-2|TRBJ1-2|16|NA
CASSQLAAGASYGYTF
TGTGCCAGCAGCCAGTTGGCGGCAGGGGCGAGCTATGGCTACACCTTC
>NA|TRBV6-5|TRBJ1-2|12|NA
CASDSSNYGYTF
TGTGCCAGTGACAGTTCTAACTATGGCTACACCTTC
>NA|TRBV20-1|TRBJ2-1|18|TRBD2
CSASQLAGGRISYNEQFF
TGCAGTGCTAGTCAACTAGCGGGGGGGCGAATCTCCTACAATGAGCAGTTCTTC
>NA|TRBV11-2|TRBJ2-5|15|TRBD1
CASSSGQASQETQYF
TGTGCCAGCAGCTCGGGACAGGCGAGCCAAGAGACCCAGTACTTC
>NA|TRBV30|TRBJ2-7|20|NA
CAWSVIRGNTGLGGSYEQYF
TGTGCCTGGAGTGTAATACGGGGAAATACGGGTCTGGGGGGCTCCTACGAGCAGTACTTC
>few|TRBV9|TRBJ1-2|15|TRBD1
CASSAPTGMVYGYTF
TGTGCCAGCAGCGCTCCGACAGGGATGGTATATGGCTACACCTTC
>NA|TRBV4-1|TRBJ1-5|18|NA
CASSQGLAGPPSNQPQHF
TGCGCCAGCAGCCAAGGTCTCGCGGGTCCTCCTAGCAATCAGCCCCAGCATTTT
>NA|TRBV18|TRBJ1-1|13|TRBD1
CASSRDRNTEAFF
TGTGCCAGCTCACGGGACAGAAACACTGAAGCTTTCTTT
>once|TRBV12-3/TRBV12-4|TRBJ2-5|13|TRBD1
CASRDRVRETQYF
TGTGCCAGCAGGGACAGGGTACGAGAGACCCAGTACTTC
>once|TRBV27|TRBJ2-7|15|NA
CASSLTGTLSYEQYF
TGTGCCAGCAGTTTAACGGGGACTCTTTCCTACGAGCAGTACTTC
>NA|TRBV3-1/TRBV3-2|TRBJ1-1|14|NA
CASSQGALNTEAFF
TGTGCCAGCAGCCAAGGGGCGTTGAACACTGAAGCTTTCTTT
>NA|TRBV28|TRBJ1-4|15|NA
CASTIVGLTNEKLFF
TGTGCCAGCACCATAGTGGGACTAACAAATGAAAAACTGTTTTTT
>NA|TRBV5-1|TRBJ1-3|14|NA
CASSVDTSGNTIYF
TGCGCCAGCAGTGTTGACACCTCTGGAAACACCATATATTTT